This T cell receptor beta chain was observed in a study of graft-versus-host responses after intestinal transplantation. The assay was immunoSEQ multiplex PCR, and TCRdb's table has in-frame clones only and misses some. The sample has tens of thousands of clones, 75% to 95% seen once. Germline CDR1 SGHTA, CDR2 FQGNSA. The length of the CDR3 is 17 residues. V dropped 5 bases and J dropped 1; count of bases not matched to a gene: 8. V and J are TRBV7-2 and TRBJ2-3; the match to TRBD2 covers 11 bases. The sequence came from a human patient who received an intestinal transplant, so some T cells may come from the graft donor. The sample consisted of PBMCs, taken 300 to 320 days after intestinal transplant. The CDR3 DNA follows: TGTGCCAGCAGCCTCGCTAGCGGGGGGACCCGCACAGATACGCAGTATTTT. Translated, it gives CASSLASGGTRTDTQYF.